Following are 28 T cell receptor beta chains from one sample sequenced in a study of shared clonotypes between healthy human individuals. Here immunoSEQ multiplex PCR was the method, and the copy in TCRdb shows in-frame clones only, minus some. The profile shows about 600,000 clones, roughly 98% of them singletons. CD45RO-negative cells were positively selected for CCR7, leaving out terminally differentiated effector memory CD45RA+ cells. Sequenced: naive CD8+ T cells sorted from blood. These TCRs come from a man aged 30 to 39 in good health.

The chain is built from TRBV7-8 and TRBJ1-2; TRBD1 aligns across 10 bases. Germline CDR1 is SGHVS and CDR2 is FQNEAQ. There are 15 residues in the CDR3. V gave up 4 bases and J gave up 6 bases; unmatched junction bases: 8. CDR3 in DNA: TGTGCCAGCAGCTATCGACAGGGGGCGACTCATGGCTACACCTTC. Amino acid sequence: CASSYRQGATHGYTF.

CDR3 region: CASSQELGTSGRVYNEQFF. DNA for the CDR3: TGTGCCAGCAGCCAAGAGTTAGGGACTAGCGGGAGGGTGTACAATGAGCAGTTCTTC. The V and J genes are TRBV14 and TRBJ2-1; 16 bases agree with TRBD2. J gave up 4 bases and V 0 bases, and 6 bases lay outside the gene matches. The germline gives CDR1 SGHDN, CDR2 FVKESK. The CDR3 runs 19 residues.

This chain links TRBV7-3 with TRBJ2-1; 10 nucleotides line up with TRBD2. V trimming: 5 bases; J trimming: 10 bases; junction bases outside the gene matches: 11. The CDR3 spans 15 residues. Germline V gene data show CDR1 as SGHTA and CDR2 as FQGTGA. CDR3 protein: CASSHLLAGEEEQFF. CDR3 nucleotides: TGTGCCAGCAGCCACCTCCTAGCGGGAGAGGAGGAGCAGTTCTTC.

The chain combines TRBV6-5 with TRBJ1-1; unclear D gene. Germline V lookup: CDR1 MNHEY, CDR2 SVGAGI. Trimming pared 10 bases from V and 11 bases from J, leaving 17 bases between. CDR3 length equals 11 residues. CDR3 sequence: CATSNFDGAFF. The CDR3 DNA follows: TGTGCCACCTCTAATTTCGACGGGGCTTTCTTT.

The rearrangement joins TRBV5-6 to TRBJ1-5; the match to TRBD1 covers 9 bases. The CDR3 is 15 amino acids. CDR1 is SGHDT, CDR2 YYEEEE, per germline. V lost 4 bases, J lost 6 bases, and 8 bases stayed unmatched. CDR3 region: CASSPGQGQGQPQHF. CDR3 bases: TGTGCCAGCAGCCCCGGACAGGGGCAAGGTCAGCCCCAGCATTTT. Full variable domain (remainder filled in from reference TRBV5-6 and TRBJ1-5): DAGVTQSPTHLIKTRGQQVTLRCSPKSGHDTVSWYQQALGQGPQFIFQYYEEEERQRGNFPDRFSGHQFPNYSSELNVNALLLGDSALYLCASSPGQGQGQPQHFGDGTRLSIL.

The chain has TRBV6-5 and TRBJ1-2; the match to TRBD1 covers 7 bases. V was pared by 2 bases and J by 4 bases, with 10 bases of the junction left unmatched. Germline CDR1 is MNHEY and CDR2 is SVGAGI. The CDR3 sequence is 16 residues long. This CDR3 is CASSYPLGGGRYGYTF. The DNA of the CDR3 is TGTGCCAGCAGTTACCCCCTTGGAGGGGGCCGCTATGGCTACACCTTC.

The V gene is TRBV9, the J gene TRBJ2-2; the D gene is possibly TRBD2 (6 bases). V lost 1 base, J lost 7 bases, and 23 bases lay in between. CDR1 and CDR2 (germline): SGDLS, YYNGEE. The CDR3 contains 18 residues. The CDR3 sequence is CASSVRSTLAGRDGELFF. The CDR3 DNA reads TGTGCCAGCAGCGTAAGGTCCACTTTGGCGGGAAGGGACGGGGAGCTGTTTTTT.

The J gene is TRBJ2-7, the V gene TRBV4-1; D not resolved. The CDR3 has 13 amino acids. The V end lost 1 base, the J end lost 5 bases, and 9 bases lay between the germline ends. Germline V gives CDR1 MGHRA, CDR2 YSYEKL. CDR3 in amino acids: CASSQVRAHEQYF. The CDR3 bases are TGCGCCAGCAGCCAAGTTCGCGCCCACGAGCAGTACTTC.

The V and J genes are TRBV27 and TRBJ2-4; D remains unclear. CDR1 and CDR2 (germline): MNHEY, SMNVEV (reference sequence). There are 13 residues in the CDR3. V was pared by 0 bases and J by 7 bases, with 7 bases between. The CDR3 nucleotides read TGTGCCAGCAGTTTATCAGGAGAGAACATTCAGTACTTC. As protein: CASSLSGENIQYF.

The CDR3: CASSSGTKREGQFF. In DNA form, the CDR3 reads TGTGCCAGCAGCTCCGGGACAAAAAGGGAAGGGCAGTTCTTC. J is TRBJ2-1 and V is TRBV7-9; D is possibly TRBD1 (6 bases). Trimming stripped 4 bases from V and 12 bases from J, with 19 bases between. Germline-derived CDR1 and CDR2 are SEHNR and FQNEAQ (reference sequence). The CDR3 runs 14 residues.

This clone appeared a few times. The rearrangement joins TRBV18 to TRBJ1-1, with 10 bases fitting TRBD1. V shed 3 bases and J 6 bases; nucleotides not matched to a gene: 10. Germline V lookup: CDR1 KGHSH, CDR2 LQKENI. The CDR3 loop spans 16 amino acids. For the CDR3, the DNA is TGTGCCAGCTCACCCCTCCCGGGACAGGGGCAGGCTGAAGCTTTCTTT. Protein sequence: CASSPLPGQGQAEAFF.

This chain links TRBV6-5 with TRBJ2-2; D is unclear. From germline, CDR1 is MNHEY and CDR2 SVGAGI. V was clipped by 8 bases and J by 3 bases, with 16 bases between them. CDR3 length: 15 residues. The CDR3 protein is CASCTTVEYTGELFF. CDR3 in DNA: TGTGCCAGCTGTACTACGGTAGAGTACACCGGGGAGCTGTTTTTT.

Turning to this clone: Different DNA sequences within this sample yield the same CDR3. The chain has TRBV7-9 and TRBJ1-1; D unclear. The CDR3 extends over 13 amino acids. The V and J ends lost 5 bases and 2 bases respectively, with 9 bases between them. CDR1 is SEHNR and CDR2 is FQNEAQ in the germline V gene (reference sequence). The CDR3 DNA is TGTGCCAGCAGCGTGACGGTTAACACTGAAGCTTTCTTT. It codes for CASSVTVNTEAFF.

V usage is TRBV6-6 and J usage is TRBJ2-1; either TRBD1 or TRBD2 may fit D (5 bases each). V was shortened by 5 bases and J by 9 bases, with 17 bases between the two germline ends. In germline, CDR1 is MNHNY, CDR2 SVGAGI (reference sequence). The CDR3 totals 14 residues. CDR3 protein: CASSPFRDRSEQFF. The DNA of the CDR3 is TGTGCCAGCAGTCCTTTTAGGGACCGATCTGAGCAGTTCTTC.

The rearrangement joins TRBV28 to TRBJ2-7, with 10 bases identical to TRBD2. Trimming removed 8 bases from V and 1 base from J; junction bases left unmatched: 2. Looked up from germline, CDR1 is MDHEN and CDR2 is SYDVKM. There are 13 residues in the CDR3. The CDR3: CASLSGRSYEQYF. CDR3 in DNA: TGTGCCAGCCTTAGCGGGAGGTCCTACGAGCAGTACTTC.

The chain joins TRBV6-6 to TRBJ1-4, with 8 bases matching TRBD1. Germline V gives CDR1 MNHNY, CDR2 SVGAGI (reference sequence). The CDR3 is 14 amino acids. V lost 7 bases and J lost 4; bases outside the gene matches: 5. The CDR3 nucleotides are TGTGCCAGCAATGACAGGGGATATAATGAAAAACTGTTTTTT. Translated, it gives CASNDRGYNEKLFF.

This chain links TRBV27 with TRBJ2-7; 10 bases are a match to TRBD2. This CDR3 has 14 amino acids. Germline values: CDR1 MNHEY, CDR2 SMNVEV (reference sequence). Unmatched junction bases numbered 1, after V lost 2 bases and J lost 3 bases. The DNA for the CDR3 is TGTGCCAGCAGTTTAAAGCGGGAGGGCTACGAGCAGTACTTC. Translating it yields CASSLKREGYEQYF.

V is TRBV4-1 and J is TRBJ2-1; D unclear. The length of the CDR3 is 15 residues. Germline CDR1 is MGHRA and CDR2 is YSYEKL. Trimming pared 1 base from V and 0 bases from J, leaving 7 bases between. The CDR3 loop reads CASSQAPSSYNEQFF. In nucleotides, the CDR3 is TGCGCCAGCAGCCAAGCCCCGAGCTCCTACAATGAGCAGTTCTTC.

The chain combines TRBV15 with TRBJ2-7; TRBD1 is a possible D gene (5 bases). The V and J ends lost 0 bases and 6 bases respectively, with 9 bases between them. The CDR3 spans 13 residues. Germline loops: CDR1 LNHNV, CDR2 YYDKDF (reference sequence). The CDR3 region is CATSRDRVREQYF. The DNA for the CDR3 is TGTGCCACCAGCAGAGACAGGGTTCGCGAGCAGTACTTC.

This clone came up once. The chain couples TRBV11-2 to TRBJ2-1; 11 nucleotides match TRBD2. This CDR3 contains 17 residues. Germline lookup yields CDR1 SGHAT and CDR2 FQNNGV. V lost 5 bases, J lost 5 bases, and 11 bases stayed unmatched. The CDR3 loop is CASSLGTSGPFHNEQFF. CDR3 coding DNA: TGTGCCAGCAGCCTCGGGACTAGCGGCCCCTTCCACAATGAGCAGTTCTTC. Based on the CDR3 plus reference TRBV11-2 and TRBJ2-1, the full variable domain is EAGVAQSPRYKIIEKRQSVAFWCNPISGHATLYWYQQILGQGPKLLIQFQNNGVVDDSQLPKDRFSAERLKGVDSTLKIQPAKLEDSAVYLCASSLGTSGPFHNEQFFGPGTRLTVL.

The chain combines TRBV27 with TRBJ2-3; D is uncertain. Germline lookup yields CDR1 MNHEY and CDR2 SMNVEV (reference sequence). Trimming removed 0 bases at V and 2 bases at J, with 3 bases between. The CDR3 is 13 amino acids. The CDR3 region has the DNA TGTGCCAGCAGTTTATCGGCCACAGATACGCAGTATTTT. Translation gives CASSLSATDTQYF.

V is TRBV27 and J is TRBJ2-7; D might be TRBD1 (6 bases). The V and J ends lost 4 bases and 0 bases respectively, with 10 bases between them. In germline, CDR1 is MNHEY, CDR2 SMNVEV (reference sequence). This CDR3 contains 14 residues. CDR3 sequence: CASSWGLSSYEQYF. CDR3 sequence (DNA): TGTGCCAGCAGTTGGGGGCTAAGCTCCTACGAGCAGTACTTC.

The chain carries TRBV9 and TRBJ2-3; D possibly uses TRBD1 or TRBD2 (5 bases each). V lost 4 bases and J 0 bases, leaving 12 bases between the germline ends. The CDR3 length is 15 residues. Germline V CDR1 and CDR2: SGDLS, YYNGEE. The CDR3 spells CASSNHRDSTDTQYF. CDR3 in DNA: TGTGCCAGCAGCAACCACCGGGACAGCACAGATACGCAGTATTTT.

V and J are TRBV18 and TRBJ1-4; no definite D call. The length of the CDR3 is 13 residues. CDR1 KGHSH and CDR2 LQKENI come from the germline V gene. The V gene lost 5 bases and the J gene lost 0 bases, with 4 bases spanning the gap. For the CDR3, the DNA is TGTGCCAGCTCATCCTCAACTAATGAAAAACTGTTTTTT. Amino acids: CASSSSTNEKLFF.

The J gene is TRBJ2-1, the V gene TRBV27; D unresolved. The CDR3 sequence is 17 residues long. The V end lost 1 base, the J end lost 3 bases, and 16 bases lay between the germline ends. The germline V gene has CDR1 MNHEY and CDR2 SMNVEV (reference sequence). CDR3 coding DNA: TGTGCCAGCAGTTTATTGCCCAGCCCCGGCTACTACAATGAGCAGTTCTTC. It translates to CASSLLPSPGYYNEQFF.

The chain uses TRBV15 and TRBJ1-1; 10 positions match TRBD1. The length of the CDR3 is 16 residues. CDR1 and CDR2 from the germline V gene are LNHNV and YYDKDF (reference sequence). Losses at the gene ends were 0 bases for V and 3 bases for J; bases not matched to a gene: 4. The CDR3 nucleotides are TGTGCCACCAGCAGAGAAGACAGGGGGCTTGACACTGAAGCTTTCTTT. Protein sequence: CATSREDRGLDTEAFF.

The CDR3 loop is CASSDWTTYEQYF. The DNA of the CDR3 is TGTGCCAGCAGTGATTGGACCACCTACGAGCAGTACTTC. This chain connects TRBV25-1 to TRBJ2-7; D uncertain. Between the trimmed V and J ends, which lost 3 bases and 2 bases, there was a span of 8 bases. Germline values: CDR1 MGHDK, CDR2 SYGVNS. The CDR3 has 13 residues.

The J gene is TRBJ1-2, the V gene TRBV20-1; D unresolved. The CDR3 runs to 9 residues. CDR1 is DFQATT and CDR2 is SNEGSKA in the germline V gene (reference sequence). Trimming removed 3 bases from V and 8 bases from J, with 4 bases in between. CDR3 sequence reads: CSASHGYTF. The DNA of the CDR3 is TGCAGTGCTAGCCACGGCTACACCTTC.